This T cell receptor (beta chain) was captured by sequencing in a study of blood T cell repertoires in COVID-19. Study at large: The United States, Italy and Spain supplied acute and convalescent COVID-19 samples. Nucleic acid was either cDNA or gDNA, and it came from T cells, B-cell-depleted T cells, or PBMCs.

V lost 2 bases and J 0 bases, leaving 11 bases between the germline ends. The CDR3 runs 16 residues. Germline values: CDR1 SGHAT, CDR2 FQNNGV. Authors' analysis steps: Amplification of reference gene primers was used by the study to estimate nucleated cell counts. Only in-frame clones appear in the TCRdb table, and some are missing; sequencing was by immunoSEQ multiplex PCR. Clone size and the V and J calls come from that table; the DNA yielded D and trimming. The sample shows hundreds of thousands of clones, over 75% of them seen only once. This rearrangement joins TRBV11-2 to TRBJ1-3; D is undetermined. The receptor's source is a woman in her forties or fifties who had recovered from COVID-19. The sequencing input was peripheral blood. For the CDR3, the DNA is TGTGCCAGCAGCTTATCGGGTCTAGGCTCTGGAAACACCATATATTTT. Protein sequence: CASSLSGLGSGNTIYF.